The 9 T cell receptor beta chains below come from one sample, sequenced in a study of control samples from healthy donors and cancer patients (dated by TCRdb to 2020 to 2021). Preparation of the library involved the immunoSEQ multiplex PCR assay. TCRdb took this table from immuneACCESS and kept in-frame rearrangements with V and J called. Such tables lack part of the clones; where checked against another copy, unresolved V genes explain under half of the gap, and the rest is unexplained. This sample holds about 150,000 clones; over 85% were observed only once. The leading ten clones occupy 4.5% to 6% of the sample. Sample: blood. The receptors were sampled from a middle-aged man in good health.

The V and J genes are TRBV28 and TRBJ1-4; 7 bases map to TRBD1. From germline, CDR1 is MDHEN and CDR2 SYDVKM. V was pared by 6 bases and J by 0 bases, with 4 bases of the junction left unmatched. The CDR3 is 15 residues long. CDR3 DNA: TGTGCCAGCAGGACAGGGCCTCCAACTAATGAAAAACTGTTTTTT. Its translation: CASRTGPPTNEKLFF.

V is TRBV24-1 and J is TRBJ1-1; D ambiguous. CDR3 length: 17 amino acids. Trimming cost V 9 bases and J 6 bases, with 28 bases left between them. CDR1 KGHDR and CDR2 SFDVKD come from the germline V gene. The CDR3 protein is CATVWGRIPKNMSEAFF. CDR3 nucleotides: TGTGCCACCGTTTGGGGTCGTATACCCAAGAACATGTCTGAAGCTTTCTTT.

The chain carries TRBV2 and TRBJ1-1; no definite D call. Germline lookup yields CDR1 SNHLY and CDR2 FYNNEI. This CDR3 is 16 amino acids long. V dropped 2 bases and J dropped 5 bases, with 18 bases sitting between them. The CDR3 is CASSERIGGVRTEAFF. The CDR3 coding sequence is TGTGCCAGCAGTGAACGCATTGGTGGGGTCCGGACTGAAGCTTTCTTT.

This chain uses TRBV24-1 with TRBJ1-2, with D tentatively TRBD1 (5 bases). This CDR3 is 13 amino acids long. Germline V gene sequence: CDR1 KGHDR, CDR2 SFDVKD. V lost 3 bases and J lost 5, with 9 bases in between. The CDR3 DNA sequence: TGTGCCACCAGTGATCGGGACTTTTATGGCTACACCTTC. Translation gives CATSDRDFYGYTF.

The CDR3 DNA reads TGCGCCAGCAGTCAATCTTATTTACTTGAAGCTTTCTTT. It specifies CASSQSYLLEAFF. The chain links TRBV23-1 to TRBJ1-1; D uncertain. TRBV23-1 is noted as an ORF with a role that remains uncertain. V lost 0 bases to trimming and J lost 7 bases, with 9 bases between them. The CDR3 consists of 13 residues.

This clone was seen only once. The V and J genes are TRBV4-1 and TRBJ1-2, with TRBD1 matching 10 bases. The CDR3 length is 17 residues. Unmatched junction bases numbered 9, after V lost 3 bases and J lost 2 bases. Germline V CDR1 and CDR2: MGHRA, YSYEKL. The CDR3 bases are TGCGCCAGCAGCCACCGCTCGGGGGGACAGGGGAACTATGGCTACACCTTC. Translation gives CASSHRSGGQGNYGYTF.

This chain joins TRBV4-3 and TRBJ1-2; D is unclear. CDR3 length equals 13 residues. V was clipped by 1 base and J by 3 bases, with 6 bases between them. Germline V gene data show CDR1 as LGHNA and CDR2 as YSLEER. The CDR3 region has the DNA TGCGCCAGCAGCCAAGGTGCCTACTATGGCTACACCTTC. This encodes CASSQGAYYGYTF.

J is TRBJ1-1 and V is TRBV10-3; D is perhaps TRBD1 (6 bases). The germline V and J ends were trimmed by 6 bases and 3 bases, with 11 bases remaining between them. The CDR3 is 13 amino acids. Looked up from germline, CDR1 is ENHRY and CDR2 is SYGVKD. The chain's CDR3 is CAIRGEGDTEAFF. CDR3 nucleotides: TGTGCCATCAGGGGCGAGGGGGACACTGAAGCTTTCTTT.

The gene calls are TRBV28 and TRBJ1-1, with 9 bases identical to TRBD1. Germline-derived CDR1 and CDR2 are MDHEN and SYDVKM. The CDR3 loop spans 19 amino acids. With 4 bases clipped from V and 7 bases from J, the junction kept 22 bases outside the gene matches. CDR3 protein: CASSSMRTGTGPFVNEAFF. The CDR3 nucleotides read TGTGCCAGCAGTTCGATGAGGACCGGGACAGGGCCCTTTGTTAATGAAGCTTTCTTT.